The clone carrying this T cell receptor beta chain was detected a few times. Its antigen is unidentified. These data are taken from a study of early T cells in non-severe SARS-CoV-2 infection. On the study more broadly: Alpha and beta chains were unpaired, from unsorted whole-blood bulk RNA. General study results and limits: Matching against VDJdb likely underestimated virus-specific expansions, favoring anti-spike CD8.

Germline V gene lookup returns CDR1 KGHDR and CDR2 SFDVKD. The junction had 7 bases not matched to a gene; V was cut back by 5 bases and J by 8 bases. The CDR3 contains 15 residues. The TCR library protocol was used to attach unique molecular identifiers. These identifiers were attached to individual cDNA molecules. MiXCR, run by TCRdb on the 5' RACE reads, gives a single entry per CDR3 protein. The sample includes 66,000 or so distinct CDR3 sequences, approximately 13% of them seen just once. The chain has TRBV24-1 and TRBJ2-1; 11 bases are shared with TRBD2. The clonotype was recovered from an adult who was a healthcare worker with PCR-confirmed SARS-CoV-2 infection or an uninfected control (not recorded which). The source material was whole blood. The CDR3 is CATSATGLAVDEQFF. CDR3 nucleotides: TGTGCCACCAGTGCTACGGGACTAGCGGTGGATGAGCAGTTCTTC.